This TCR beta chain was found in a study of cytomegalovirus exposure and HLA in healthy donors. TCRdb keeps only in-frame clones here, not all; method: immunoSEQ multiplex PCR. The table records 110,000 or so clones, 85% of them present only once. J gave up 2 bases and V 0 bases, and 3 bases lay outside the gene matches. Germline V gene lookup returns CDR1 LGHNA and CDR2 YSLEER. CDR3 length: 16 residues. The V call is TRBV4-3, the J call TRBJ2-7; 11 bases map to TRBD1. The specimen sequenced was PBMCs. The TCR sequence derives from a woman in her twenties or thirties in good health and CMV-seronegative. Here the CDR3 DNA reads TGCGCCAGCAGCCAAGAGGGACAGGGGGGGACCTACGAGCAGTACTTC. It translates to CASSQEGQGGTYEQYF.